This TCR beta chain was captured in a study of blood T cells in healthy people across ages. The sample holds a few counts of this clonotype. Using a J-beta primer mix together with a sample-barcoded 5' primer, a second PCR was run for about 7 to 12 cycles. MiXCR was run by TCRdb on the 5' RACE reads, yielding one entry per CDR3 protein. This table holds about 780,000 distinct CDR3 sequences, roughly 26% found once. With V trimmed by 3 bases and J by 4 bases, 7 bases remained unmatched. Per the germline V gene, CDR1 is MNHEY and CDR2 is SMNVEV (reference sequence). The CDR3 loop spans 16 amino acids. The sample also formed part of further work on T cells of mothers and their children.

The chain uses TRBV27 and TRBJ2-7; 12 bases are a match to TRBD2. The material sequenced was blood. The sequence was obtained from a boy between 5 and 17 years old in good health. CDR3 DNA sequence: TGTGCCAGCAGTTTTACTAGCGGGGGGCCAGGTTACGAGCAGTACTTC. Amino acids: CASSFTSGGPGYEQYF.